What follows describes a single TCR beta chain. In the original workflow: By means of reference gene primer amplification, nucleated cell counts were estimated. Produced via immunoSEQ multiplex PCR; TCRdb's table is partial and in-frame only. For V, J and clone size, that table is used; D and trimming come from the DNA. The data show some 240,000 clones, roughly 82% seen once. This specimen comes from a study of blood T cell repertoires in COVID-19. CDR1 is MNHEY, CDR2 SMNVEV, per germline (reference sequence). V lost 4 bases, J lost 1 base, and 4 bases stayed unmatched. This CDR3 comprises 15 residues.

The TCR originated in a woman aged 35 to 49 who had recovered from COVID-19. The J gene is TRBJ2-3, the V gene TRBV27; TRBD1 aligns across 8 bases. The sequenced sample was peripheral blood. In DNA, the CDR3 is TGTGCCAGCAGTTCTAGGACAGGGCGCACAGATACGCAGTATTTT. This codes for CASSSRTGRTDTQYF.